Each of the 14 T cell receptor beta chains below was sequenced from the same sample in a study of shared clonotypes between healthy human individuals. TCRdb's copy holds only in-frame clones and misses some; the assay was immunoSEQ multiplex PCR. This table holds roughly 2,000,000 clones, 93% found once. Naive-designated CD8 cells lacked CD45RO, were positively enriched for CCR7, and omitted terminally differentiated effector memory CD45RA+ cells. The sequenced sample was naive CD8+ T cells from PBMCs. These receptors all stem from a man between 18 and 29 years old in good health. Some clones in this sample may be carry-over from other donors' samples.

This chain joins TRBV5-6 and TRBJ1-2; TRBD1 is a possible D gene (5 bases). In germline, CDR1 is SGHDT, CDR2 YYEEEE. There are 17 residues in the CDR3. V was cut by 0 bases and J by 7 bases, with 22 bases left in between. This CDR3 reads CASSLESAVVQVIGYTF. The CDR3 nucleotides are TGTGCCAGCAGCTTGGAATCCGCGGTAGTACAGGTGATTGGCTACACCTTC.

The J gene is TRBJ2-1, the V gene TRBV5-6, with unresolved D. The V end lost 1 base, the J end lost 5 bases, and 13 bases lay between the germline ends. The CDR3 covers 15 residues. Germline-derived CDR1 and CDR2 are SGHDT and YYEEEE. The CDR3 is CASSLWANFDNEQFF. DNA for the CDR3: TGTGCCAGCAGCTTGTGGGCGAACTTTGACAATGAGCAGTTCTTC.

This clone was observed a single time. The sample carries other DNA sequences with the same CDR3. V usage is TRBV7-2 and J usage is TRBJ2-1; D is unresolved. The germline gives CDR1 SGHTA, CDR2 FQGNSA. Deletions cut 1 base from V and 6 bases from J, with 4 bases between. CDR3 length: 12 amino acids. The CDR3 spells CASSLGFNEQFF. CDR3 nucleotide sequence: TGTGCCAGCAGCTTAGGCTTCAATGAGCAGTTCTTC.

The rearrangement uses TRBV7-9 and TRBJ2-1, with TRBD1 as a possible D gene (6 bases). CDR3 size: 15 residues. The V and J ends lost 3 bases and 2 bases respectively, with 11 bases between them. Germline V CDR1 and CDR2: SEHNR, FQNEAQ (reference sequence). The chain's CDR3 is CASSFEGGTYNEQFF. CDR3 coding DNA: TGTGCCAGCAGCTTTGAAGGGGGTACCTACAATGAGCAGTTCTTC.

The V gene is TRBV5-1, the J gene TRBJ2-5; D is ambiguous. CDR3 length: 16 amino acids. The germline V gene has CDR1 SGHRS and CDR2 YFSETQ. The V end lost 6 bases, the J end lost 5 bases, and 23 bases lay between the germline ends. CDR3 coding DNA: TGCGCCAGCATGGGCGGTTTGCAGCCATTCTCTGAGACCCAGTACTTC. It translates to CASMGGLQPFSETQYF.

The chain uses TRBV27 and TRBJ2-1, with D maybe TRBD2 (6 bases). This CDR3 contains 16 residues. The germline V and J ends were trimmed by 0 bases and 6 bases, with 15 bases remaining between them. CDR1 is MNHEY, CDR2 SMNVEV, per germline (reference sequence). CDR3 DNA: TGTGCCAGCAGTTTATCTTCGGGAGACTGGTTCAATGAGCAGTTCTTC. This codes for CASSLSSGDWFNEQFF.

The chain is built from TRBV10-3 and TRBJ1-2; a weak D match, TRBD1 (6 bases). Germline CDR1 is ENHRY and CDR2 is SYGVKD. Trimming shortened V by 2 bases and J by 4 bases, and 14 bases separated the two germline ends. The CDR3 covers 15 residues. CDR3 coding DNA: TGTGCCATCAGTGAGGAGTTCGGGGGCGGCTATGGCTACACCTTC. It is translated as CAISEEFGGGYGYTF.

The J gene is TRBJ2-3, the V gene TRBV5-1; 7 bases fit TRBD2. In germline, CDR1 is SGHRS, CDR2 YFSETQ. This CDR3 is built from 12 residues. With V trimmed by 5 bases and J by 9 bases, 6 bases remained unmatched. CDR3 bases: TGCGCCAGCAGTCCCCGGGGGGAAACGCAGTATTTT. This translates into CASSPRGETQYF.

J is TRBJ1-1 and V is TRBV7-2, with a possible D match to TRBD1 (5 bases). The CDR3 has 12 residues. The ends were cut back, 5 bases at V and 4 bases at J, with 8 bases in the middle. CDR1 and CDR2 (germline): SGHTA, FQGNSA. The CDR3 DNA reads as TGTGCCAGCAGCCCCGACAGCACTGAAGCTTTCTTT. This codes for CASSPDSTEAFF.

The chain uses TRBV7-9 and TRBJ2-4; 8 nucleotides match TRBD2. Losses at the gene ends were 5 bases for V and 3 bases for J; bases not matched to a gene: 15. Per germline, CDR1 SEHNR and CDR2 FQNEAQ (reference sequence). The CDR3 length is 18 residues. The CDR3 loop is CASSPLSWRGVDKNIQYF. The CDR3 DNA reads TGTGCCAGCAGCCCCCTTAGCTGGCGGGGGGTCGACAAAAACATTCAGTACTTC.

This clone has more than one count but fewer than ten. The chain carries TRBV6-6 and TRBJ1-1; no definite D call. The CDR3 spans 13 residues. V was trimmed by 0 bases and J by 6 bases, leaving 8 bases between them. Germline-derived CDR1 and CDR2 are MNHNY and SVGAGI (reference sequence). The CDR3 here is CASSYSGRAEAFF. Written as DNA, the CDR3 is TGTGCCAGCAGTTACTCGGGGAGGGCTGAAGCTTTCTTT.

This clone was seen a handful of times. The chain combines TRBV7-9 with TRBJ1-2; maybe TRBD1 (5 bases). Looked up from germline, CDR1 is SEHNR and CDR2 is FQNEAQ (reference sequence). Trimming removed 4 bases at V and 6 bases at J, with 21 bases between. CDR3 length: 16 residues. DNA for the CDR3: TGTGCCAGCAGCTCCGTGGAAGGGCCGGGGGACGATGGCTACACCTTC. This codes for CASSSVEGPGDDGYTF.

The V call is TRBV9, the J call TRBJ1-4; 9 nucleotides line up with TRBD1. Germline values: CDR1 SGDLS, CDR2 YYNGEE. The CDR3 length is 15 residues. Trimming removed 4 bases from V and 7 bases from J; junction bases left unmatched: 8. Here the CDR3 reads CASSPDGTGFEKLFF. CDR3 nucleotides: TGTGCCAGCAGCCCCGACGGGACAGGGTTTGAAAAACTGTTTTTT.

This sequence joins TRBV10-1 and TRBJ2-1, with 10 bases matching TRBD2. The length of the CDR3 is 16 residues. V gave up 8 bases and J gave up 3 bases; unmatched junction bases: 10. Per germline, CDR1 WNHNN and CDR2 SYGVQD (reference sequence). The CDR3 DNA reads TGCGCCAGCGCCAGGGGTAGCGGGAGGATCTACAATGAGCAGTTCTTC. Translated: CASARGSGRIYNEQFF.